The 9 T cell receptor beta chains below were found in one sample sequenced in a study of early T cells in non-severe SARS-CoV-2 infection. TCRdb re-derived calls from the 5' RACE reads in MiXCR, one entry per CDR3 protein. The sample lists about 110,000 distinct CDR3 sequences, 12% occurring once. The source material was whole blood. The receptors here all came from an adult who was a healthcare worker with PCR-confirmed SARS-CoV-2 infection or an uninfected control (not recorded which).

The gene calls are TRBV6-2 or TRBV6-3 and TRBJ2-1; D gene uncertain. The germline V gene encodes CDR1 MNHEY and CDR2 SVGEGT. The V end lost 8 bases, the J end lost 0 bases, and 17 bases lay between the germline ends. The CDR3 is 16 residues long. The chain's CDR3 is CASPPIAGTSYNEQFF. CDR3 in DNA: TGTGCCAGCCCCCCGATAGCCGGTACCTCCTACAATGAGCAGTTCTTC.

This clonotype has a count of ten or more. The CDR3 here is CSAREGQNYGYTF. DNA for the CDR3: TGCAGTGCTAGAGAAGGACAGAACTATGGCTACACCTTC. The chain joins TRBV20-1 to TRBJ1-2, with TRBD1 as a possible D gene (6 bases). CDR3 size: 13 residues. V lost 0 bases, J lost 2 bases, and 7 bases lay in between. Germline CDR1 DFQATT, CDR2 SNEGSKA (reference sequence).

This clonotype came up many times. The rearrangement links TRBV6-5 to TRBJ1-1, with D tentatively TRBD1 (6 bases). CDR3 size: 14 residues. V was trimmed by 6 bases and J by 1 base, leaving 12 bases between them. Germline loops: CDR1 MNHEY, CDR2 SVGAGI. The CDR3, as DNA: TGTGCCAGCAGCACAGGGAGAAGGAACACTGAAGCTTTCTTT. Translating gives CASSTGRRNTEAFF.

This clonotype has ten or more counts. The V call is TRBV27, the J call TRBJ2-1, with 9 nucleotides matching TRBD1. The CDR3 is 15 residues long. Germline-derived CDR1 and CDR2 are MNHEY and SMNVEV (reference sequence). V gave up 5 bases and J gave up 4 bases; unmatched junction bases: 6. The CDR3 nucleotides are TGTGCCAGCAGTGGGACAGGGAGGGGATACAATGAGCAGTTCTTC. It encodes CASSGTGRGYNEQFF.

Many counts were recorded for this clonotype. CDR3 nucleotide sequence: TGTGCCAGCAGCTTAGCCGGGACAGGGGGGACAGATACGCAGTATTTT. Translated, it gives CASSLAGTGGTDTQYF. The chain recombines TRBV7-9 with TRBJ2-3; 11 bases are shared with TRBD1. Per the germline V gene, CDR1 is SEHNR and CDR2 is FQNEAQ (reference sequence). The CDR3 has 16 amino acids. With 0 bases clipped from V and 3 bases from J, the junction kept 2 bases outside the gene matches.

This clonotype was picked up a small number of times. The rearrangement links TRBV4-2 to TRBJ2-3; 11 nucleotides match TRBD2. The CDR3 length is 17 residues. The germline V gene encodes CDR1 LGHNA and CDR2 YNFKEQ. Trimming took 8 bases from V and 0 from J; bases not matched to a gene: 10. The CDR3 nucleotides are TGTGCCAGCGCCCGAGGGACTAGCGGTTCTAGCACAGATACGCAGTATTTT. Translation: CASARGTSGSSTDTQYF.

In its sample, this clonotype was seen many times. The chain has TRBV7-9 and TRBJ1-4; maybe TRBD1 (5 bases). This CDR3 is 15 amino acids long. With 5 bases removed from V and 8 bases from J, the gap between germline ends came to 18 bases. Per the germline V gene, CDR1 is SEHNR and CDR2 is FQNEAQ (reference sequence). CDR3 loop: CASSRGTAEGEKLFF. CDR3 nucleotide sequence: TGTGCCAGCAGCCGGGGGACGGCGGAGGGGGAAAAACTGTTTTTT.

This clonotype has only a few counts. This chain joins TRBV6-4 and TRBJ1-1, with D uncertain. V was cut by 8 bases and J by 2 bases, with 6 bases left in between. The CDR3 runs 11 residues. CDR1 is MRHNA and CDR2 is SNTAGT in the germline V gene. CDR3 DNA sequence: TGTGCCAGCTGGAAAAACACTGAAGCTTTCTTT. This translates into CASWKNTEAFF.

This clonotype showed up many times. V and J are TRBV3-1 and TRBJ2-2, with TRBD2 identical over 8 bases. CDR1 and CDR2 (germline): LGHDT, YNNKEL (reference sequence). The CDR3 is 16 residues long. V shed 4 bases, J shed 0 bases, and the junction held 4 bases outside the gene matches. The CDR3 DNA sequence: TGTGCCAGCAGCCCGTATAGCGGGACGAACACCGGGGAGCTGTTTTTT. Its translation is CASSPYSGTNTGELFF.